Below are 8 T cell receptor beta chains sequenced from a single sample in a study of blood T cells in healthy people across ages. Then a second PCR, running roughly 7 to 11 cycles, was carried out with a sample-barcoded 5' primer and a J-beta primer mix. TCRdb processed the 5' RACE reads anew with MiXCR; each CDR3 protein has one entry. The data show just under 550,000 distinct CDR3 sequences, about 24% seen once. These data are also associated with another study on T cells of mothers and their children.

Sequencing was performed on blood. The receptors come from a boy between 5 and 17 years old in good health.

The chain recombines TRBV6-2 or TRBV6-3 with TRBJ2-7, with D unclear. This CDR3 contains 16 residues. V was cut by 2 bases and J by 3 bases, with 17 bases left in between. CDR1 and CDR2 (germline): MNHEY, SVGEGT. The CDR3 loop is CASSYAVFNPDYEQYF. CDR3 nucleotides: TGTGCCAGCAGTTACGCGGTCTTTAACCCCGACTACGAGCAGTACTTC.

The gene calls are TRBV28 and TRBJ1-1, with D possibly matching TRBD1 (6 bases). Germline CDR1 reads MDHEN; CDR2 reads SYDVKM. The CDR3 runs to 14 residues. V was cut by 8 bases and J by 1 base, with 14 bases left in between. The CDR3 region is CASRTAQTNTEAFF. As DNA, the CDR3 is TGTGCCAGCCGGACAGCCCAAACGAACACTGAAGCTTTCTTT.

A few counts support this clonotype. The chain carries TRBV4-2 and TRBJ1-2, with a possible D match to TRBD1 (5 bases). There are 17 residues in the CDR3. V lost 2 bases and J lost 0, with 16 bases in between. Germline V gene sequence: CDR1 LGHNA, CDR2 YNFKEQ. CDR3 bases: TGTGCCAGCAGCCAAAGGTCCACCCGGGGGACTAACTATGGCTACACCTTC. This codes for CASSQRSTRGTNYGYTF.

This clonotype was recorded at least ten times. The chain links TRBV7-9 to TRBJ2-7, with 7 bases fitting TRBD2. Germline V CDR1 and CDR2: SEHNR, FQNEAQ (reference sequence). The V and J ends lost 10 bases and 4 bases, in that order; junction bases with no gene match: 13. The CDR3 is made up of 14 amino acids. The CDR3 spells CAIPSGGSGYEQYF. The CDR3 DNA sequence: TGTGCCATCCCATCCGGCGGGAGTGGGTACGAGCAGTACTTC.

Many counts were recorded for this clonotype. V gene TRBV12-3 or TRBV12-4 combines with J gene TRBJ2-2; maybe TRBD1 (6 bases). The CDR3 runs 14 residues. Trimming took off 7 bases at V and 0 bases at J, with 9 bases between the two ends. The CDR3 DNA reads as TGTGCCAGCAATTCAGGGGCGAACACCGGGGAGCTGTTTTTT. This codes for CASNSGANTGELFF.

This clonotype has just a few counts. The chain employs TRBV5-1 and TRBJ2-5; the match to TRBD1 covers 12 bases. V lost 4 bases to trimming and J lost 1 base; unmatched junction nucleotides: 14. CDR3 length: 19 residues. The germline V gene has CDR1 SGHRS and CDR2 YFSETQ. The CDR3 loop reads CASSQGTGGGTVFQETQYF. The DNA of the CDR3 is TGCGCCAGCAGCCAAGGGACAGGGGGCGGTACGGTGTTCCAAGAGACCCAGTACTTC.

The table lists this clonotype with a few counts. This chain connects TRBV6-5 to TRBJ1-2, with 10 bases matching TRBD1. J lost 3 bases, V lost 5 bases, and 6 bases had no gene match. CDR1 MNHEY and CDR2 SVGAGI come from the germline V gene. The CDR3 covers 15 residues. For the CDR3, the DNA is TGTGCCAGCAGTGTTGACAGGGGGCTCGACTATGGCTACACCTTC. It translates to CASSVDRGLDYGYTF.

This clonotype was counted a few times. This chain connects TRBV6-2 or TRBV6-3 to TRBJ2-7; 7 bases are shared with TRBD2. The CDR3 covers 15 residues. The V gene's germline CDR1 is MNHEY and CDR2 SVGEGT. V shed 4 bases, J shed 3 bases, and the junction held 9 bases outside the gene matches. CDR3 amino acids: CASSWGASGYYEQYF. CDR3 nucleotide sequence: TGTGCCAGCAGTTGGGGTGCTAGCGGATACTACGAGCAGTACTTC.